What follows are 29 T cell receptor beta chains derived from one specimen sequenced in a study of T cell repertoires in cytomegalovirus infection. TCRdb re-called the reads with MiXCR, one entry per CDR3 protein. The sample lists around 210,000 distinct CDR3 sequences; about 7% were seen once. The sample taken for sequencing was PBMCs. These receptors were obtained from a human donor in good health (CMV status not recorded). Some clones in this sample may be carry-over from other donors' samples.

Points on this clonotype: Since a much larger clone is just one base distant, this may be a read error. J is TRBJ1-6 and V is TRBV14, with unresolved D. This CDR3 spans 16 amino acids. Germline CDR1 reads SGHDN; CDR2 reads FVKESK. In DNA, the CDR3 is TGTGCCAACAGCCACAGTACCGGGATCTCCAGTTCACCCCTCCACTTT. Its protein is CANSHSTGISSSPLHF.

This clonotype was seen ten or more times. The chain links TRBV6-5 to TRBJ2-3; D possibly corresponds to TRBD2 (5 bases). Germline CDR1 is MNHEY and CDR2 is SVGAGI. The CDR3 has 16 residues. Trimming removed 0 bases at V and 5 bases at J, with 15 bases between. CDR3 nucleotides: TGTGCCAGCAGTTACTCGACTTGGACTTCGGAAGATACGCAGTATTTT. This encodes CASSYSTWTSEDTQYF.

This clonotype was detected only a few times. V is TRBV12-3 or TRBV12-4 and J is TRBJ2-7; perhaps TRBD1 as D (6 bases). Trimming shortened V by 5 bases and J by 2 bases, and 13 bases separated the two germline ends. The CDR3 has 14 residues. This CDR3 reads CASSTGIGTYEQYF. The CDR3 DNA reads TGTGCCAGCAGTACAGGGATCGGGACCTACGAGCAGTACTTC.

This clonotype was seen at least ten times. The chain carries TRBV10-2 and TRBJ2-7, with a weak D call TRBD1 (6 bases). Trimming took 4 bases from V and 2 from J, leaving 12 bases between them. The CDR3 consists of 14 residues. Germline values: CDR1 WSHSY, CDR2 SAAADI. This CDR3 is CASSGYRDAYEQYF. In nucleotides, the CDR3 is TGCGCCAGCAGTGGGTACAGGGACGCCTACGAGCAGTACTTC.

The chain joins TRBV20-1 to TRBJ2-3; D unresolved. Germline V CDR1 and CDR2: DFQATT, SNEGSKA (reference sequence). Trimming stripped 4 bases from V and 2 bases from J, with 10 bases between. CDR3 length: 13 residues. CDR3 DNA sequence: TGCAGTGCTACCTTCACTCCCACAGATACGCAGTATTTT. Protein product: CSATFTPTDTQYF.

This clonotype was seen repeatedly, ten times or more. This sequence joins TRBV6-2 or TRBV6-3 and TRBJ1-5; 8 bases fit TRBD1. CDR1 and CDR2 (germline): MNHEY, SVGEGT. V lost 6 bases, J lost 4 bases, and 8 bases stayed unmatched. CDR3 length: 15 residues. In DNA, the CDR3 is TGTGCCAGCAGCCACCCCGACAGGGGTAATCAGCCCCAGCATTTT. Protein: CASSHPDRGNQPQHF.

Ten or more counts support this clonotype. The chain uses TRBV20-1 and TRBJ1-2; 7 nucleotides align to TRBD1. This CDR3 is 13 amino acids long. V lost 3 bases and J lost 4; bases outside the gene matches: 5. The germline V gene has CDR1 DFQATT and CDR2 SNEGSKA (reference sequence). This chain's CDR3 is CSASAGTAYGYTF. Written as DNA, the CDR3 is TGCAGTGCTAGTGCAGGGACAGCCTATGGCTACACCTTC.

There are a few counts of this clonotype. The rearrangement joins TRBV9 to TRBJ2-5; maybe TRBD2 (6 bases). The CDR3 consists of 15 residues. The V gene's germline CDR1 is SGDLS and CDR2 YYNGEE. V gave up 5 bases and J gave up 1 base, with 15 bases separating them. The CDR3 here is CASSGGGWGQETQYF. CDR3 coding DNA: TGTGCCAGCAGTGGGGGAGGTTGGGGCCAAGAGACCCAGTACTTC.

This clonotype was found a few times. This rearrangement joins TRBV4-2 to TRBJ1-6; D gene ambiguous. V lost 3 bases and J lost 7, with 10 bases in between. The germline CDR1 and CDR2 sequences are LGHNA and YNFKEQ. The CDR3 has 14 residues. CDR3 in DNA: TGTGCCAGCAGCCAGGACTGGGAGAATTCACCCCTCCACTTT. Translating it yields CASSQDWENSPLHF.

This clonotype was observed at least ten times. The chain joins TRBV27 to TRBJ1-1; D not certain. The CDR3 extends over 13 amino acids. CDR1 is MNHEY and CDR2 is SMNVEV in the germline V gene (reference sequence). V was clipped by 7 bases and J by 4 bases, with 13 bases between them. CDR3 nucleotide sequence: TGTGCCAGCACCTCCTCGGTGATCACTGAAGCTTTCTTT. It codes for CASTSSVITEAFF.

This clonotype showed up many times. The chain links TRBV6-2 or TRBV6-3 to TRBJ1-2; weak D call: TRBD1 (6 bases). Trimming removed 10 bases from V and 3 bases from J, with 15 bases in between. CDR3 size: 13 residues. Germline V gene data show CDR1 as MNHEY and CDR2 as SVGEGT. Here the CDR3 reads CATSGQRDYGYTF. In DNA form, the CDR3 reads TGTGCCACCAGCGGACAGCGAGACTATGGCTACACCTTC.

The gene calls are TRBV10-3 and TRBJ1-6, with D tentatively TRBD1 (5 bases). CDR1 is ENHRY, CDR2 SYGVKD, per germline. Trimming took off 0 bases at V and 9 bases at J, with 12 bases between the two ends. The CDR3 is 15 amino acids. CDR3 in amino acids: CAISESSGVGSPLHF. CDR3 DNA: TGTGCCATCAGTGAGTCTTCGGGGGTAGGTTCACCCCTCCACTTT.

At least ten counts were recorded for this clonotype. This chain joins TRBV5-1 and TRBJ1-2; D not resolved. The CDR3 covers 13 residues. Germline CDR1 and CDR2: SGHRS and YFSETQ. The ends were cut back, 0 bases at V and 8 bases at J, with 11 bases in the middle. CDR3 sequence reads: CASSLDGPGGYTF. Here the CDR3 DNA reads TGCGCCAGCAGCTTGGACGGACCGGGAGGCTACACCTTC.

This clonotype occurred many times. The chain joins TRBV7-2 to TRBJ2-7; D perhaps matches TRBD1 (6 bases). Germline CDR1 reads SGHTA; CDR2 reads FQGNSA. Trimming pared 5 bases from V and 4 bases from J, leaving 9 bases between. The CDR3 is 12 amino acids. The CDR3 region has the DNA TGTGCCAGCAGCCAGGGGTGGTACGAGCAGTACTTC. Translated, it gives CASSQGWYEQYF. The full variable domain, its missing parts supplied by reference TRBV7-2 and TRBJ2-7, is GAGVSQSPSNKVTEKGKDVELRCDPISGHTALYWYRQSLGQGLEFLIYFQGNSAPDKSGLPSDRFSAERTGGSVSTLTIQRTQQEDSAVYLCASSQGWYEQYFGPGTRLTVT.

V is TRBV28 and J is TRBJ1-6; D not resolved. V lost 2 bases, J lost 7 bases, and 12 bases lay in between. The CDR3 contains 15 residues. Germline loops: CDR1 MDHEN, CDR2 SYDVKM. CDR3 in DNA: TGTGCCAGCAGTTTACTGGTGCAGGAAAATTCACCCCTCCACTTT. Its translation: CASSLLVQENSPLHF. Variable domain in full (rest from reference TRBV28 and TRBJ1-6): DVKVTQSSRYLVKRTGEKVFLECVQDMDHENMFWYRQDPGLGLRLIYFSYDVKMKEKGDIPEGYSVSREKKERFSLILESASTNQTSMYLCASSLLVQENSPLHFGNGTRLTVT.

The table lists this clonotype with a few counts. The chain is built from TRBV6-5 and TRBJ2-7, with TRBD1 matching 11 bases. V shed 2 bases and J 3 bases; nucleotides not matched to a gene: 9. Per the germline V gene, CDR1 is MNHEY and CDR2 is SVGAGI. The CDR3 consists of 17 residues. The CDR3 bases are TGTGCCAGCAGTTACCGACGGACAGGGGGCTTTTTCTACGAGCAGTACTTC. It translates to CASSYRRTGGFFYEQYF.

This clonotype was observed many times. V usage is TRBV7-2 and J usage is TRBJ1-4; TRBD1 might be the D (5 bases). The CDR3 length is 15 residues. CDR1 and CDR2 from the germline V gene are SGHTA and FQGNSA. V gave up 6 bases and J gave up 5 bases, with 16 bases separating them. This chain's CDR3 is CASSPPGTGNEKLFF. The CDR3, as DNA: TGTGCCAGCAGTCCACCCGGGACGGGGAATGAAAAACTGTTTTTT.

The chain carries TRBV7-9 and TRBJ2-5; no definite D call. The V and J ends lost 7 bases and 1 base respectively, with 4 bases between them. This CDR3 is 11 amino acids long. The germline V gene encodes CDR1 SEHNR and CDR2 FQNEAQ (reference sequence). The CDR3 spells CASTPQETQYF. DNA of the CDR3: TGTGCCAGCACGCCCCAAGAGACCCAGTACTTC.

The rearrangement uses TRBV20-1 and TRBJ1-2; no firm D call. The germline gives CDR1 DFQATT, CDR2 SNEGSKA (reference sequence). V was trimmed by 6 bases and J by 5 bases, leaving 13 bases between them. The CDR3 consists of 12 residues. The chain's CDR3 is CSAGSLGYGYTF. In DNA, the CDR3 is TGCAGTGCCGGGAGCTTAGGATATGGCTACACCTTC.

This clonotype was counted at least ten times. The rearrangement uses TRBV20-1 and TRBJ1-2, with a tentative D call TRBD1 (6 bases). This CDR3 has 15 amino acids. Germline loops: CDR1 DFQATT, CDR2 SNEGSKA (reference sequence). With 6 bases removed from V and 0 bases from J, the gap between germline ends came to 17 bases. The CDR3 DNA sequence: TGCAGTGCCCCCGCCCGGGACATAGCTAACTATGGCTACACCTTC. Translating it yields CSAPARDIANYGYTF.

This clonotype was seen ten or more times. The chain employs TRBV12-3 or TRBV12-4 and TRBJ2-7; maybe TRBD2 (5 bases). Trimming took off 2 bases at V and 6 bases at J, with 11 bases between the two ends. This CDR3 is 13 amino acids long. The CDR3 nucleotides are TGTGCCAGCAGTTTACTGCGGGTGGGCGAGCAGTACTTC. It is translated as CASSLLRVGEQYF.

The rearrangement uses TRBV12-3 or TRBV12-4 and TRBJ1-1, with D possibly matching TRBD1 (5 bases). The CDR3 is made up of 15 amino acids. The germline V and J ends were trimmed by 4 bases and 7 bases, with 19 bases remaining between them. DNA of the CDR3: TGTGCCAGCAGTTCCGGAGGGGAGCGGGGCGGTGAAGCTTTCTTT. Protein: CASSSGGERGGEAFF.

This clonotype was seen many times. CDR3 nucleotide sequence: TGTGCCAGCAGGGAACGACTAGCGGCCAACACCGGGGAGCTGTTTTTT. Translating gives CASRERLAANTGELFF. The chain employs TRBV2 and TRBJ2-2, with 9 positions matching TRBD2. Per the germline V gene, CDR1 is SNHLY and CDR2 is FYNNEI. The CDR3 spans 16 residues. Losses at the gene ends were 6 bases for V and 2 bases for J; bases not matched to a gene: 7.

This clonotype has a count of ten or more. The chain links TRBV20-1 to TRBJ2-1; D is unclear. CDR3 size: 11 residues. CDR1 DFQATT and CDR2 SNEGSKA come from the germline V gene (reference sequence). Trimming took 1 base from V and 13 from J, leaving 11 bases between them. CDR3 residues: CSARGEGDQFF. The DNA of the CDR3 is TGCAGTGCTAGAGGAGAAGGTGATCAGTTCTTC.

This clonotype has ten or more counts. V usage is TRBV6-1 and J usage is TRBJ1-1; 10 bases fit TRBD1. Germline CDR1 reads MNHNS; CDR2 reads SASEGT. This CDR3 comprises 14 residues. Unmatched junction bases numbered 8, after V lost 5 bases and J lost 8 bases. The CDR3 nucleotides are TGTGCCAGCAGTTGGCCGGGACAGGGGCCCGAAGCTTTCTTT. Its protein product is CASSWPGQGPEAFF.

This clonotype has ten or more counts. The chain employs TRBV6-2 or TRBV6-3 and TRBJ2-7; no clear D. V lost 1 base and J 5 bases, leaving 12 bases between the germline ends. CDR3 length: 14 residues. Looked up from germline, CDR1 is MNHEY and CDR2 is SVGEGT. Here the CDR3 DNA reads TGTGCCAGCAGTTACTATGCAGACGAGGACGAGCAGTACTTC. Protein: CASSYYADEDEQYF.

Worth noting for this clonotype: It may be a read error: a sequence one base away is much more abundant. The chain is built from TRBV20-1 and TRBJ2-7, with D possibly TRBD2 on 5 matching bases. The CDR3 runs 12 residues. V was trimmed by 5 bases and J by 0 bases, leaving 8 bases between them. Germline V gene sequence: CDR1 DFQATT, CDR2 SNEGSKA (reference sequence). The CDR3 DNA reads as TGCAGTGCTCTCGGGGACTCCTACGAGCAGTACTTC. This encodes CSALGDSYEQYF.

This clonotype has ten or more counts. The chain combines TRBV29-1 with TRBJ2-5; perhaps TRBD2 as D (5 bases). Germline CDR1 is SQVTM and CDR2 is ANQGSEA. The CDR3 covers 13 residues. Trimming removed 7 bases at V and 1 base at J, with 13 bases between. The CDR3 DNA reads TGCAGCGGAGGGATTTCGGTCCAAGAGACCCAGTACTTC. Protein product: CSGGISVQETQYF. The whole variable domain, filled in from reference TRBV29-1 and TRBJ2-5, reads SAVISQKPSRDICQRGTSLTIQCQVDSQVTMMFWYRQQPGQSLTLIATANQGSEATYESGFVIDKFPISRPNLTFSTLTVSNMSPEDSSIYLCSGGISVQETQYFGPGTRLLVL.

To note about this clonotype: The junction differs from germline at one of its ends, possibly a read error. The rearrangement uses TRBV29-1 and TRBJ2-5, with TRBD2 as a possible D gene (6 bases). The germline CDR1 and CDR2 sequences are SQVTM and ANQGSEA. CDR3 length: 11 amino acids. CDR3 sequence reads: CSVDLRDSLFF. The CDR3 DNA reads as TGCAGCGTTGATCTCCGGGACTCACTTTTCTTC. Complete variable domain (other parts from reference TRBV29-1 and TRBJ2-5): SAVISQKPSRDICQRGTSLTIQCQVDSQVTMMFWYRQQPGQSLTLIATANQGSEATYESGFVIDKFPISRPNLTFSTLTVSNMSPEDSSIYLCSVDLRDSLFFGPGTRLLVL.